Shown below are 10 T cell receptor beta chains from a single sample sequenced in a study of circulating and synovial CD4+ cells in juvenile arthritis. The repertoire was sequenced with immunoSEQ multiplex PCR; TCRdb's copy has only in-frame clones and lacks some. The table lists about 3,600 clones, approximately 84% of them singletons, with less than 4% in the top ten. Sequenced: CD4+ T cells from synovial fluid. The receptors derive from a human donor with juvenile idiopathic arthritis.

The chain carries TRBV5-6 and TRBJ2-1; 7 nucleotides line up with TRBD2. This CDR3 has 15 amino acids. The V gene's germline CDR1 is SGHDT and CDR2 YYEEEE. V was clipped by 4 bases and J by 4 bases; unmatched bases: 8. For the CDR3, the DNA is TGTGCCAGCAGCCCGCCGACTAGCAGATACAATGAGCAGTTCTTC. Translating it yields CASSPPTSRYNEQFF.

The V call is TRBV19, the J call TRBJ1-4, with 7 bases lining up with TRBD1. In germline, CDR1 is LNHDA, CDR2 SQIVND (reference sequence). The ends lost 5 bases at V and 3 bases at J; junction bases unmatched: 9. This CDR3 is built from 16 residues. The CDR3 protein is CASSPRTGTSNEKLFF. The CDR3 DNA reads as TGTGCCAGTAGTCCTAGGACAGGCACGTCTAATGAAAAACTGTTTTTT.

J is TRBJ2-5 and V is TRBV7-7, with 13 bases aligning to TRBD2. CDR3 length: 15 residues. Trimming removed 5 bases from V and 3 bases from J; junction bases left unmatched: 3. Germline CDR1 reads SSHAT; CDR2 reads FNYEAQ (reference sequence). DNA of the CDR3: TGTGCCAGCAGCCGCGGGACTAGCGGGAAAGAGACCCAGTACTTC. Protein sequence: CASSRGTSGKETQYF.

CDR3 in DNA: TGTGCCAGCAGCGTAGCCGGGACAGGAGGTTACGAGCAGTACTTC. This translates into CASSVAGTGGYEQYF. J is TRBJ2-7 and V is TRBV9; 8 bases are a match to TRBD1. The CDR3 is 15 amino acids. CDR1 is SGDLS, CDR2 YYNGEE, per germline. Unmatched junction bases numbered 6, after V lost 0 bases and J lost 4 bases.

The gene calls are TRBV5-1 and TRBJ1-2, with 8 bases identical to TRBD1. Germline loops: CDR1 SGHRS, CDR2 YFSETQ. The CDR3 runs to 15 residues. V shed 1 base and J 6 bases; nucleotides not matched to a gene: 8. CDR3 residues: CASSLPPGGADGYTF. The CDR3 coding sequence is TGCGCCAGCAGCTTGCCACCAGGGGGCGCGGATGGCTACACCTTC.

A note on this clone: One junction end disagrees with the germline gene, perhaps due to a read error. The V and J genes are TRBV7-8 and TRBJ2-7, with TRBD2 as a possible D gene (5 bases). CDR1 is SGHVS and CDR2 is FQNEAQ in the germline V gene. This CDR3 is built from 12 residues. The CDR3 nucleotides read TGTGCCAGCAGCTTGGGCTTGATGGAGGTTCATTTC. This codes for CASSLGLMEVHF.

This chain joins TRBV4-1 and TRBJ1-5, with 8 bases identical to TRBD1. J gave up 1 base and V 6 bases, and 14 bases lay outside the gene matches. Per the germline V gene, CDR1 is MGHRA and CDR2 is YSYEKL. This CDR3 is 18 amino acids long. The CDR3 DNA reads TGCGCCAGCAGTCCAAACCCCCCGGACAGGGCCAGCAATCAGCCCCAGCATTTT. This codes for CASSPNPPDRASNQPQHF.

The chain carries TRBV10-1 and TRBJ2-7, with 11 positions matching TRBD2. The CDR3 extends over 15 amino acids. The J segment lost 2 bases and the V segment lost 2 bases, leaving 2 bases of the junction unmatched. Germline V lookup: CDR1 WNHNN, CDR2 SYGVQD (reference sequence). The CDR3 sequence: CASSEPSGRTYEQYF. The CDR3 DNA reads TGCGCCAGCAGTGAGCCTAGCGGGAGGACCTACGAGCAGTACTTC.

The chain joins TRBV7-7 to TRBJ2-3; D gene ambiguous. Trimming removed 1 base from V and 2 bases from J, with 7 bases in between. This CDR3 is 14 amino acids long. The germline V gene has CDR1 SSHAT and CDR2 FNYEAQ (reference sequence). CDR3 residues: CASSLGQNTDTQYF. In DNA form, the CDR3 reads TGTGCCAGCAGCTTAGGGCAGAACACAGATACGCAGTATTTT.

J is TRBJ1-3 and V is TRBV6-6, with D perhaps TRBD1 (5 bases). The CDR3 sequence is 13 residues long. CDR1 and CDR2 from the germline V gene are MNHNY and SVGAGI (reference sequence). The V end was cut by 11 bases, the J end by 4 bases, with 15 bases between. This CDR3 reads CASGGAGGNTIYF. CDR3 DNA sequence: TGTGCCTCAGGAGGGGCAGGGGGAAACACCATATATTTT.